Shown below are 6 T cell receptor beta chains from a single sample sequenced in a study of CXCR3-negative and CXCR3-positive naive CD8 T cells. These receptors are not linked to any known antigen. The libraries of TRB cDNA were constructed through 5' RACE using UMI labels. Reanalyzing the 5' RACE reads, TCRdb keeps one entry per CDR3 protein, without DNA. The sample holds about 98,000 distinct CDR3 sequences. Study-level findings and limits: Against CXCR3-negative naive cells, CXCR3-positive naive cells showed more hydrophobic TRB CDR3s.

Sequenced material: naive CXCR3+ CD8+ T cells from blood. Specified subset: CD45RO-CCR7+CD27+CD95- naive CD8+ T cells expressing CXCR3 (TNR3+). The receptor set was obtained from a human donor in good health. Some clones in this sample may be carry-over from other donors' samples.

The V call is TRBV4-3, the J call TRBJ2-2; there is no DNA to check the TCRdb D call of TRBD2. CDR3 size: 17 residues. The germline gives CDR1 LGHNA, CDR2 YSLEER. CDR3 in amino acids: CASSQATSGGNTGELFF.

The chain recombines TRBV12-3 or TRBV12-4 with TRBJ2-3. The CDR3 is 13 residues long. CDR3 amino acids: CASSLEETDTQYF.

V is TRBV30 and J is TRBJ2-1; TCRdb picks TRBD2, but there is no DNA to check that call. The CDR3 extends over 14 amino acids. Germline CDR1 reads GTSNPN; CDR2 reads SVGIG (reference sequence). This chain's CDR3 is CAFSTLAADNEQFF.

V usage is TRBV5-4 and J usage is TRBJ2-1; the D call of TRBD1 rests on TCRdb alone, since no DNA is present to check it. Germline-derived CDR1 and CDR2 are SGHNT and YYREEE (reference sequence). This CDR3 is 18 amino acids long. The CDR3 here is CASSLAPLLQSSYNEQFF.

This chain connects TRBV6-2 or TRBV6-3 to TRBJ2-7; absent DNA, TCRdb's TRBD2 call cannot be checked. CDR1 and CDR2 (germline): MNHEY, SVGEGT. The CDR3 runs to 18 residues. This CDR3 reads CASSRPRAGGPKPREQYF.

V usage is TRBV13 and J usage is TRBJ2-7; the TRBD1 assignment by TCRdb is unverifiable without DNA. CDR1 and CDR2 (germline): PRHDT, FYEKMQ (reference sequence). The CDR3 loop spans 14 amino acids. The CDR3 region is CASSLGLTGDEQYF.